Listed here are 7 T cell receptor beta chains from one sample, sequenced in a study of T cells in Graves' hyperthyroidism and ophthalmopathy. TCR beta CDR3 regions were amplified from RNA. Using the HTBI primer set, a first-round RT-PCR was run on the TCR CDR3. Via MiXCR, TCRdb re-called the multiplex PCR reads, giving one row per CDR3 protein. The repertoire consists of hundreds of thousands of distinct CDR3 sequences, with roughly a sixth occurring once and the leading ten covering more than 15%. Sequenced: blood. All receptors come from a woman aged 18-35 years with Graves' hyperthyroidism.

The chain employs TRBV6-1 and TRBJ2-3; D remains unclear. V lost 6 bases to trimming and J lost 4 bases, with 11 bases between them. The CDR3 has 13 residues. Germline-derived CDR1 and CDR2 are MNHNS and SASEGT. The CDR3 nucleotides are TGTGCCAGCAGACCCCTTCCTGCAGATACGCAGTATTTT. Translated: CASRPLPADTQYF.

This clonotype was picked up a small number of times. The V gene is TRBV20-1, the J gene TRBJ2-2; 10 nucleotides agree with TRBD2. The CDR3 is 17 residues long. The germline V gene encodes CDR1 DFQATT and CDR2 SNEGSKA (reference sequence). V dropped 0 bases and J dropped 4; count of bases not matched to a gene: 8. The CDR3 region is CSARDLSSGGPTGELFF. The CDR3 region has the DNA TGCAGTGCTAGAGATCTTTCTAGCGGGGGACCCACCGGGGAGCTGTTTTTT.

Only a few counts were recorded for this clonotype. The chain is built from TRBV12-3 or TRBV12-4 and TRBJ2-5; the match to TRBD2 covers 12 bases. CDR3 length: 20 amino acids. V lost 3 bases to trimming and J lost 5 bases; unmatched junction nucleotides: 19. CDR3 DNA sequence: TGTGCCAGCAGTTTTCTCCCGAGACTAGCGGGGGCCACGCCACGGGAGACCCAGTACTTC. This translates into CASSFLPRLAGATPRETQYF.

At least ten counts were recorded for this clonotype. This rearrangement joins TRBV12-3 or TRBV12-4 to TRBJ2-1, with a tentative D call TRBD1 (5 bases). This CDR3 spans 12 amino acids. V gave up 3 bases and J gave up 5 bases, with 5 bases separating them. Written as DNA, the CDR3 is TGTGCCAGCAGTTTCAGGGACAATGAGCAGTTCTTC. It yields the protein CASSFRDNEQFF.

This clonotype was detected only a few times. The CDR3 here is CAWRLPAEYGYTF. DNA of the CDR3: TGTGCCTGGAGACTGCCCGCGGAATATGGCTACACCTTC. V usage is TRBV30 and J usage is TRBJ1-2; D uncertain. Trimming removed 3 bases at V and 5 bases at J, with 13 bases between. The CDR3 has 13 residues. Germline assignment: CDR1 GTSNPN and CDR2 SVGIG (reference sequence).

This chain joins TRBV2 and TRBJ2-7; 8 positions match TRBD2. The germline V gene has CDR1 SNHLY and CDR2 FYNNEI. CDR3 length: 14 amino acids. The ends lost 3 bases at V and 2 bases at J; junction bases unmatched: 3. CDR3: CASSDAGGAYEQYF. The CDR3 nucleotides read TGTGCCAGCAGTGACGCGGGAGGAGCCTACGAGCAGTACTTC. The entire variable domain, with the rest obtained from reference TRBV2 and TRBJ2-7, is as follows: EPEVTQTPSHQVTQMGQEVILRCVPISNHLYFYWYRQILGQKVEFLVSFYNNEISEKSEIFDDQFSVERPDGSNFTLKIRSTKLEDSAMYFCASSDAGGAYEQYFGPGTRLTVT.

The sample holds a few counts of this clonotype. The chain links TRBV7-2 to TRBJ2-4; a possible D gene is TRBD1 (6 bases). The germline V and J ends were trimmed by 2 bases and 4 bases, with 9 bases remaining between them. The germline V gene encodes CDR1 SGHTA and CDR2 FQGNSA. This CDR3 spans 14 amino acids. The DNA for the CDR3 is TGTGCCAGCAGCTTAAGTCAGGGGAAAAACATTCAGTACTTC. Amino acid sequence: CASSLSQGKNIQYF.